The clone carrying this TCR beta chain came up a few times. As yet, its antigen is unknown. This CDR3 spans 15 amino acids. Between the trimmed V and J ends, which lost 7 bases and 1 base, there was a span of 16 bases. In germline, CDR1 is SGHVS, CDR2 FQNEAQ. The data belong to a study of graft-versus-host responses after intestinal transplantation. Overall study: All recipients got anti-thymocyte globulin induction, then tacrolimus and steroids for about three years. General study results and limits: Recipient marrow showed GvH clones, some seen first in ileum or blood. GvH clone levels peaked in circulation, and this peak was associated with early post-transplant HvG declines.

Method: immunoSEQ multiplex PCR; TCRdb's copy keeps in-frame clones and lacks some. The table has some 41,000 clones, around 96% seen once. The rearrangement uses TRBV7-8 and TRBJ1-1; possibly TRBD1 for D (5 bases). This TCR was sampled from a human donor who was the organ donor for an intestinal transplant. Sample: unstimulated CD8+ T cells sorted from spleen or lymph node cells, taken before transplant. The CDR3 nucleotides are TGTGCCAGCACCGACGCCTGGGGGACGAACACTGAAGCTTTCTTT. The encoded protein is CASTDAWGTNTEAFF.